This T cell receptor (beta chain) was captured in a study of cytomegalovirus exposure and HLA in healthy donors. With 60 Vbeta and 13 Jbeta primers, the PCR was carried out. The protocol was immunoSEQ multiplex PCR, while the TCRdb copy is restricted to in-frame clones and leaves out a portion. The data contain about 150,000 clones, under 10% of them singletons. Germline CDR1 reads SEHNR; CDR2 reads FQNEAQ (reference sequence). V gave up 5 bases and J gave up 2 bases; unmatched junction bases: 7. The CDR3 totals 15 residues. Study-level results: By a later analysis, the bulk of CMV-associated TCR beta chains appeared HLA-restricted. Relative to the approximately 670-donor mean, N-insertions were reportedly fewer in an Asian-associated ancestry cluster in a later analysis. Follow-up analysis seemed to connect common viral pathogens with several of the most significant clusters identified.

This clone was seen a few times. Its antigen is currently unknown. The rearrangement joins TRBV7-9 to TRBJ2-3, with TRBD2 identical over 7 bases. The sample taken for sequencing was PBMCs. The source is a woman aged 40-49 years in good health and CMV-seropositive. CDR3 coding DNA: TGTGCCAGCAGCCCCCGACTAGCACCCACAGATACGCAGTATTTT. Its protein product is CASSPRLAPTDTQYF.